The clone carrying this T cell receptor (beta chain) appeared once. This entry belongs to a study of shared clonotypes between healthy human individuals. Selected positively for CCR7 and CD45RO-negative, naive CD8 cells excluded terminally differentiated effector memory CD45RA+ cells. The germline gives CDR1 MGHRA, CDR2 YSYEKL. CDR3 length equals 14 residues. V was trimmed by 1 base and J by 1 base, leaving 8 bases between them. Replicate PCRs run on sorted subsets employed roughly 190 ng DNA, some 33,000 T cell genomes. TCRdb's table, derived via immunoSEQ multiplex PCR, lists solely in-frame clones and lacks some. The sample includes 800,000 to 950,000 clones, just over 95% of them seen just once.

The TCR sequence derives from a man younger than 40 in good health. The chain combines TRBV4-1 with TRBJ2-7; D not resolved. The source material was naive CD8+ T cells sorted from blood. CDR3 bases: TGCGCCAGCAGCCAAGGTCACGGTTCCTACGAGCAGTACTTC. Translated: CASSQGHGSYEQYF.